A single sample gave rise to the 9 T cell receptor beta chains below, sequenced in a study of early T cells in non-severe SARS-CoV-2 infection. TCRdb redid the calling of the 5' RACE reads with MiXCR, one entry per CDR3 protein. The table has some 64,000 distinct CDR3 sequences, about 12% seen once. Sequencing was carried out using whole blood. The receptors stem from an adult who was a healthcare worker with PCR-confirmed SARS-CoV-2 infection or an uninfected control (not recorded which).

This clonotype was detected ten times or more. The V and J genes are TRBV29-1 and TRBJ2-1, with unresolved D. Germline V gene data show CDR1 as SQVTM and CDR2 as ANQGSEA. Trimming pared 8 bases from V and 1 base from J, leaving 15 bases between. This CDR3 has 14 residues. This chain's CDR3 is CSCDGLGSYNEQFF. The CDR3 DNA sequence: TGCAGCTGCGATGGTCTGGGATCCTACAATGAGCAGTTCTTC.

This sequence joins TRBV5-1 and TRBJ2-4; 10 bases match TRBD2. With 6 bases clipped from V and 5 bases from J, the junction kept 20 bases outside the gene matches. The CDR3 is 19 amino acids. Germline-derived CDR1 and CDR2 are SGHRS and YFSETQ. CDR3 residues: CASKLSTSGIGAAENIQYF. In DNA form, the CDR3 reads TGCGCCAGCAAACTCTCAACTAGCGGGATTGGGGCGGCCGAAAACATTCAGTACTTC. Full variable domain (missing parts from reference TRBV5-1 and TRBJ2-4): KAGVTQTPRYLIKTRGQQVTLSCSPISGHRSVSWYQQTPGQGLQFLFEYFSETQRNKGNFPGRFSGRQFSNSRSEMNVSTLELGDSALYLCASKLSTSGIGAAENIQYFGAGTRLSVL.

The V and J genes are TRBV2 and TRBJ1-4; tentative D call: TRBD1 (5 bases). This CDR3 is 14 amino acids long. Trimming stripped 6 bases from V and 8 bases from J, with 16 bases between. Germline CDR1 SNHLY, CDR2 FYNNEI. The CDR3 nucleotides read TGTGCCAGCAGAGCCGGGCGCCGGGGGGAAAAACTGTTTTTT. As protein: CASRAGRRGEKLFF.

J is TRBJ2-1 and V is TRBV6-5; 10 bases fit TRBD1. V shed 7 bases, J shed 4 bases, and the junction held 10 bases outside the gene matches. The CDR3 has 16 residues. CDR1 is MNHEY and CDR2 is SVGAGI in the germline V gene. CDR3 sequence reads: CASNPVPGQGYNEQFF. CDR3 DNA: TGTGCCAGCAATCCCGTACCGGGACAGGGGTACAATGAGCAGTTCTTC.

A few counts support this clonotype. The chain couples TRBV10-3 to TRBJ2-2, with 10 bases fitting TRBD2. Germline-derived CDR1 and CDR2 are ENHRY and SYGVKD. The CDR3 spans 19 residues. V shed 6 bases and J 4 bases; nucleotides not matched to a gene: 17. The CDR3 spells CAIRSGTSVVGARTGELFF. The CDR3 nucleotides are TGTGCCATCAGATCCGGGACTAGCGTTGTTGGAGCGCGCACCGGGGAGCTGTTTTTT.

This clonotype has only a few counts. The rearrangement links TRBV28 to TRBJ2-7; TRBD2 agrees at 11 bases. This CDR3 is built from 14 residues. The V and J ends lost 11 bases and 2 bases, in that order; junction bases with no gene match: 8. The germline V gene has CDR1 MDHEN and CDR2 SYDVKM. The CDR3 reads CAAGLAGQTYEQYF. CDR3 nucleotide sequence: TGTGCCGCAGGACTAGCGGGCCAGACCTACGAGCAGTACTTC.

This clonotype was seen many times. V is TRBV29-1 and J is TRBJ2-7, with D perhaps TRBD2 (6 bases). CDR3 length: 13 residues. V dropped 7 bases and J dropped 1 base, with 14 bases sitting between them. CDR1 and CDR2 (germline): SQVTM, ANQGSEA. The CDR3 protein is CSAQGGPSYEQYF. As DNA, the CDR3 is TGCAGCGCTCAGGGAGGACCGTCCTACGAGCAGTACTTC.

This clonotype was found a few times. CDR3 residues: CASGPRNEQYF. The CDR3 coding sequence is TGTGCCAGCGGCCCCAGGAACGAGCAGTACTTC. This rearrangement joins TRBV9 to TRBJ2-7; D not resolved. The CDR3 loop spans 11 amino acids. V lost 7 bases and J 5 bases, leaving 10 bases between the germline ends. Germline V gene data show CDR1 as SGDLS and CDR2 as YYNGEE.

This clonotype was observed at least ten times. This chain connects TRBV7-2 to TRBJ2-7, with a tentative D call TRBD2 (6 bases). This CDR3 comprises 19 residues. From germline, CDR1 is SGHTA and CDR2 FQGNSA. V was pared by 0 bases and J by 5 bases, with 26 bases between. This CDR3 is CASSLATPLNTGGAHEQYF. CDR3 DNA sequence: TGTGCCAGCAGCTTAGCCACACCCCTAAACACTGGAGGGGCCCACGAGCAGTACTTC.